The rows below give T cell receptor beta chains drawn from one sample of a study of CD8 T cells in ankylosing spondylitis. TCRdb analysed the 5' RACE reads with MiXCR anew, one entry per CDR3 protein. The repertoire holds approximately 540,000 distinct CDR3 sequences, with about 13% as singletons. The sequenced sample was blood, either unsorted or a sorted T cell fraction (not recorded which). These receptors were taken from a male donor with ankylosing spondylitis. The CDR3 runs from the conserved cysteine through the conserved F or W. A D gene is named only where the DNA matches it firmly. Clone size appears in some rows only: once, few, many, or a class for an expanded clone.

d_gene	abundance	j_gene	v_gene	CDR3nt	CDR3aa
TRBD1	few	TRBJ2-3	TRBV5-5	TGTGCCAGCAGCTTGGAACAGGGGGCCCACACAGATACGCAGTATTTT	CASSLEQGAHTDTQYF
TRBD2	many	TRBJ2-1	TRBV24-1	TGTGCCACCAGTCCGGTAGCGGGAGGGCGTAATGAGCAGTTCTTC	CATSPVAGGRNEQFF
NA	few	TRBJ2-7	TRBV3-1	TGTGCCAGCAGCCAGGGACCGAGCGGCTACGAGCAGTACTTC	CASSQGPSGYEQYF
TRBD2	NA	TRBJ2-1	TRBV11-2	TGTGCCAGCATTGCGACTAGCGGGACCCTTTACAATGAGCAGTTCTTC	CASIATSGTLYNEQFF
NA	few	TRBJ1-1	TRBV7-9	TGTGCCAGCAGCCTCGGGACACCCCGCGAAGCTTTCTTT	CASSLGTPREAFF
NA	NA	TRBJ2-7	TRBV18	TGTGCCAGCTCACCCTCGGAGCCGTCCTACGAGCAGTACTTC	CASSPSEPSYEQYF
NA	many	TRBJ2-3	TRBV29-1	TGCAGCGTCCTACAGGGTGGAGCAGATACGCAGTATTTT	CSVLQGGADTQYF
NA	many	TRBJ1-5	TRBV20-1	TGCAGTGCTAGAGGTCAGAGGGATCAGCCCCAGCATTTT	CSARGQRDQPQHF
TRBD2	NA	TRBJ2-2	TRBV6-5	TGTGCCAGCAGTTATACTGGACTAGCGGGGACCGGGGAGCTGTTTTTT	CASSYTGLAGTGELFF
NA	NA	TRBJ2-2	TRBV5-1	TGCGCCAGCAGCGTAGACAGGTCTGAAAACACCGGGGAGCTGTTTTTT	CASSVDRSENTGELFF
NA	NA	TRBJ1-2	TRBV3-1	TGTGCCAGCACCCAAGACCCAGGGGACAACTATGGCTACACCTTC	CASTQDPGDNYGYTF
NA	NA	TRBJ2-3	TRBV7-2	TGTGCCAGCAGCTTGGCCTACCATAGCACAGATACGCAGTATTTT	CASSLAYHSTDTQYF
NA	few	TRBJ2-5	TRBV20-1	TGCAGTGCTAGTTTCCCCCAAGAGACCCAGTACTTC	CSASFPQETQYF
NA	few	TRBJ1-3	TRBV18	TGTGCCAGCTCACCAAAGGATTACTCTGGAAACACCATATATTTT	CASSPKDYSGNTIYF
TRBD2	NA	TRBJ2-1	TRBV20-1	TGCAGTGCCACTGAACTAGCGGGAGCCTACAATGAGCAGTTCTTC	CSATELAGAYNEQFF
TRBD2	NA	TRBJ2-2	TRBV19	TGTGCCAGCGATAGCGGGACGAAGAACACCGGGGAGCTGTTTTTT	CASDSGTKNTGELFF
TRBD2	NA	TRBJ2-3	TRBV7-2	TGTGCCAGCTCCCGGGAGGGGTTTCGCACAGATACGCAGTATTTT	CASSREGFRTDTQYF
NA	NA	TRBJ2-1	TRBV15	TGTGCCACCAGCAGAGCTGGAAGCTACAATGAGCAGTTCTTC	CATSRAGSYNEQFF
NA	few	TRBJ1-6	TRBV12-3/TRBV12-4	TGTGCCAGCAGTTTCGCCGATTCACCCCTCCACTTT	CASSFADSPLHF
NA	NA	TRBJ1-4	TRBV20-1	TGCAGTGCTAGAGCTGGGGGGAATGAAAAACTGTTTTTT	CSARAGGNEKLFF
TRBD2	NA	TRBJ2-3	TRBV20-1	TGCAGTGCTAATAAGCGGGAGGGCCGGACAGATACGCAGTATTTT	CSANKREGRTDTQYF
NA	many	TRBJ1-1	TRBV5-1	TGCGCCAGCAAGGTAGAAAGAGTTAACACTGAAGCTTTCTTT	CASKVERVNTEAFF
NA	NA	TRBJ2-3	TRBV7-9	TGTGCCAGCGGAATCCCGAGACAGCCCCGCACAGATACGCAGTATTTT	CASGIPRQPRTDTQYF
NA	NA	TRBJ2-3	TRBV7-2	TGTGCCAGCAGCTTAGGCCGAATGAGGGGGCAGTATTTT	CASSLGRMRGQYF
TRBD2	NA	TRBJ2-3	TRBV24-1	TGTGCCACCAGTGACGGACTAGCGGGAGCTGGAGATACGCAGTATTTT	CATSDGLAGAGDTQYF
TRBD1	few	TRBJ2-5	TRBV29-1	TGCAGCATCGACAGGGAAGAGACCCAGTACTTC	CSIDREETQYF
NA	few	TRBJ2-1	TRBV6-2/TRBV6-3	TGTGCCAGCAGTTACCGACTCCTCTACAATGAGCAGTTCTTC	CASSYRLLYNEQFF
TRBD2	NA	TRBJ2-7	TRBV7-9	TGTGCCAGCAGCTCCCCAGCGGGAGTGAGGTACGAGCAGTACTTC	CASSSPAGVRYEQYF
NA	many	TRBJ2-1	TRBV12-3/TRBV12-4	TGTGCCAGCGCCTCGGTGGGGCTCGGTAGGTTCTTC	CASASVGLGRFF
NA	few	TRBJ2-1	TRBV5-1	TGCGCCAGCAGCCTGGGGCAGTCGATCCCAAATGAGCAGTTCTTC	CASSLGQSIPNEQFF
NA	NA	TRBJ2-7	TRBV12-3/TRBV12-4	TGTGCCAGCAGTTTAAATCCGTCAGGTAGGCACGAGCAGTACTTC	CASSLNPSGRHEQYF
TRBD1	NA	TRBJ2-1	TRBV7-9	TGTGCCAGCAGCCACTGGGGCCAGGGGGCGTATGAGCAGTTCTTC	CASSHWGQGAYEQFF
TRBD1	NA	TRBJ2-1	TRBV15	TGTGCCACCAGCACGAGACAGGGGGATGATGAGCAGTTCTTC	CATSTRQGDDEQFF
TRBD2	few	TRBJ2-1	TRBV20-1	TGCAGTGCTGAACTCAGCGGGAGCTCCTACAATGAGCAGTTCTTC	CSAELSGSSYNEQFF
TRBD1	few	TRBJ1-2	TRBV5-1	TGCGCCAGCAGCCTCGGGCAGGGGGGGCGCAATGGCTACACCTTC	CASSLGQGGRNGYTF
TRBD2	few	TRBJ2-1	TRBV7-7	TGTGCCAGCAGCTTAGTGGCTAGCGGGGAGTATGAGCAGTTCTTC	CASSLVASGEYEQFF
NA	few	TRBJ1-2	TRBV2	TGTGCCAGCAGTGAAGGGGGCAGCCAAAACTATGGCTACACCTTC	CASSEGGSQNYGYTF
NA	many	TRBJ1-2	TRBV7-9	TGTGCCAGCCTGAACTCTGACGGCTACACCTTC	CASLNSDGYTF
NA	many	TRBJ2-3	TRBV11-2	TGTGCCAGCAGCTCTAACCCCATAGGGGATACGCAGTATTTT	CASSSNPIGDTQYF
NA	few	TRBJ2-1	TRBV5-1	TGCGCCAGCAGCTTGAGGATGTACAATGAGCAGTTCTTC	CASSLRMYNEQFF
NA	NA	TRBJ2-7	TRBV5-1	TGCGCCAGCAGCTTGCAAGTTCAGGGCGAGCAGTACTTC	CASSLQVQGEQYF
TRBD2	NA	TRBJ2-3	TRBV10-2	TGCGCCAGCACGCCTAGCGGAGTTAGCACAGATACGCAGTATTTT	CASTPSGVSTDTQYF
NA	NA	TRBJ1-6	TRBV15	TGTGCCACCAGCGACGGACTTAATTCACCCCTCCACTTT	CATSDGLNSPLHF
TRBD1	few	TRBJ1-5	TRBV19	TGTGCCAGTAGTAGGCGGGACAGGGTCGGTGGCAATCAGCCCCAGCATTTT	CASSRRDRVGGNQPQHF
NA	many	TRBJ2-5	TRBV5-1	TGCGCCAGCAGCTTGGTGAGCGAGACCCAGTACTTC	CASSLVSETQYF
TRBD2	NA	TRBJ2-7	TRBV7-6	TGTGCCAGCAGCAAGGGACTAGCGGGAACCTCCTACGAGCAGTACTTC	CASSKGLAGTSYEQYF
TRBD1	few	TRBJ2-2	TRBV9	TGTGCCAGCAGCGCCGGGACAGGGAGCACCGGGGAGCTGTTTTTT	CASSAGTGSTGELFF
TRBD2	many	TRBJ2-1	TRBV7-2	TGTGCCAGCAAAATAGCGGGGACCTCCTACAATGAGCAGTTCTTC	CASKIAGTSYNEQFF
TRBD1	few	TRBJ2-3	TRBV2	TGTGCCACCGGACAGGGGGCGCAAACAGATACGCAGTATTTT	CATGQGAQTDTQYF
TRBD2	few	TRBJ2-3	TRBV6-1	TGTGCCAGCAGACCGGGGCGGGGGAGTACAGATACGCAGTATTTT	CASRPGRGSTDTQYF
NA	many	TRBJ1-2	TRBV3-1	TGTGCCAGCAGCCAAGCTGCAGGGGCCAGAACTCATGGCTACACCTTC	CASSQAAGARTHGYTF
TRBD1	few	TRBJ1-1	TRBV3-1	TGTGCCAGCAGCCAAGTGGCAGGGGGCATGACTGAAGCTTTCTTT	CASSQVAGGMTEAFF
NA	few	TRBJ2-3	TRBV10-3	TGTGCCATCAGTGAGGTGGCGGTCACAGATACGCAGTATTTT	CAISEVAVTDTQYF
NA	few	TRBJ2-6	TRBV18	TGTGCCAGCTCACCTGACTGGTCTGGGGCCAACGTCCTGACTTTC	CASSPDWSGANVLTF
TRBD1	few	TRBJ2-3	TRBV5-6	TGTGCCAGCAGCTACCGGGACAGGGCGGATACGCAGTATTTT	CASSYRDRADTQYF
TRBD1	once	TRBJ2-6	TRBV5-6	TGTGCCAGCAGCCACCGCCAGGGGGCTGGGGCCAACGTCCTGACTTTC	CASSHRQGAGANVLTF
TRBD2	NA	TRBJ2-1	TRBV20-1	TGCTGTGCTTGGGGCGGGTGGGGGACTAGCGGTTACAATGAGCAGTTCTTC	CCAWGGWGTSGYNEQFF
NA	NA	TRBJ2-1	TRBV4-2	TGTGCCAGCAGCCAAGTCGATGGCGGACCGACACGCAATGAGCAGTTCTTC	CASSQVDGGPTRNEQFF
TRBD2	few	TRBJ2-3	TRBV9	TGTGCCAGCAGCGTAGCTAGCGGGAGCAAAGATACGCAGTATTTT	CASSVASGSKDTQYF
TRBD1	few	TRBJ2-1	TRBV27	TGTGCCAGCAGTCTGTTGGGACAGGGGTCCAATGAGCAGTTCTTC	CASSLLGQGSNEQFF